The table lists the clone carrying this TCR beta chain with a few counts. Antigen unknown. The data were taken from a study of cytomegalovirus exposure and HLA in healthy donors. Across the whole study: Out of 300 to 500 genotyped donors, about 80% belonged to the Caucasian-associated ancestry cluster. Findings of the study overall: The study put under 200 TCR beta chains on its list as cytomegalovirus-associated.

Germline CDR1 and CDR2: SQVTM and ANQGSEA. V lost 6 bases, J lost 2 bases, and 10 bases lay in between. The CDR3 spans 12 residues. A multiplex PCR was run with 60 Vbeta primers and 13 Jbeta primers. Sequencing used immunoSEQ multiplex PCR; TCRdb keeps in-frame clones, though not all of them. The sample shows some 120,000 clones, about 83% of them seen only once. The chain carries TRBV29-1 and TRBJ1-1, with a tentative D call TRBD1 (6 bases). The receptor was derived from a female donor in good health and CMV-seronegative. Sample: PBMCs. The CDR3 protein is CSVRGPNTEAFF. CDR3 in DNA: TGCAGCGTCAGGGGCCCTAACACTGAAGCTTTCTTT.